This TCR beta chain is from a study of T-cell memory formation after mild COVID-19. The V end was cut by 5 bases, the J end by 2 bases, with 16 bases between. The CDR3 spans 16 residues. TCRdb redid the calling of the 5' RACE reads with MiXCR, one entry per CDR3 protein. The sample has approximately 100,000 distinct CDR3 sequences; under 15% are singletons. Specimen: PBMCs or a T cell subset sorted from them (not recorded which). The receptor comes from an adult woman who had mild COVID-19 (a few samples of this study predate the infection). Cell type and time point are not known. The chain uses TRBV12-3 or TRBV12-4 and TRBJ2-1, with no clear D. CDR3: CASSQLSRRAYNEQFF. The CDR3 DNA reads TGTGCCAGCAGTCAACTTAGCCGGAGAGCCTACAATGAGCAGTTCTTC.